One sample yielded the 11 T cell receptor beta chains listed below, sequenced in a study of T-cell reconstitution after alpha-beta-depleted transplantation in children. For TCRbeta, the library was prepared with unique molecular identifiers. TCRdb reprocessed the PCR reads via MiXCR and lists one record per CDR3 protein. The table has roughly 100,000 distinct CDR3 sequences, roughly 7.7% seen once. Sequenced material: PBMCs from the stem cell graft donor, taken from the stem cell graft. The origin of the receptors is a human donor who donated a stem cell graft to a child with congenital amegakaryocytic thrombocytopenia.

This clonotype was observed many times. The rearrangement uses TRBV20-1 and TRBJ2-7, with D possibly matching TRBD2 (7 bases). There are 13 residues in the CDR3. The germline V and J ends were trimmed by 4 bases and 7 bases, with 17 bases remaining between them. Germline assignment: CDR1 DFQATT and CDR2 SNEGSKA (reference sequence). CDR3: CSAKGRGLREQYF. CDR3 in DNA: TGCAGTGCTAAAGGCAGGGGACTACGGGAGCAGTACTTC.

This clonotype was detected ten times or more. The rearrangement joins TRBV5-1 to TRBJ2-3; D is unresolved. The CDR3 consists of 14 residues. Trimming removed 0 bases from V and 4 bases from J, with 9 bases in between. Germline V lookup: CDR1 SGHRS, CDR2 YFSETQ. The CDR3 nucleotides are TGCGCCAGCAGCTTGGAGCAGAACTCAGATACGCAGTATTTT. Its translation is CASSLEQNSDTQYF.

Ten or more counts support this clonotype. The J gene is TRBJ2-3, the V gene TRBV12-3 or TRBV12-4, with 7 bases identical to TRBD2. J lost 4 bases, V lost 6 bases, and 19 bases had no gene match. The CDR3 length is 18 residues. This chain's CDR3 is CASSPPRRGGGVADTQYF. The CDR3 coding sequence is TGTGCCAGCAGCCCCCCCAGGCGGGGCGGGGGTGTCGCAGATACGCAGTATTTT.

Only a few counts were recorded for this clonotype. The rearrangement uses TRBV30 and TRBJ1-5; D is unclear. Germline CDR1 is GTSNPN and CDR2 is SVGIG (reference sequence). The V and J ends lost 0 bases and 5 bases respectively, with 8 bases between them. The CDR3 extends over 13 amino acids. The CDR3 DNA follows: TGTGCCTGGAGTGTACGTGGAGATCAGCCCCAGCATTTT. Translating it yields CAWSVRGDQPQHF. The complete variable domain, with remaining parts taken from reference TRBV30 and TRBJ1-5, reads SQTIHQWPATLVQPVGSPLSLECTVEGTSNPNLYWYRQAAGRGLQLLFYSVGIGQISSEVPQNLSASRPQDRQFILSSKKLLLSDSGFYLCAWSVRGDQPQHFGDGTRLSIL.

In its sample, this clonotype was seen many times. V usage is TRBV5-1 and J usage is TRBJ1-6; possibly TRBD1 for D (5 bases). V was trimmed by 0 bases and J by 5 bases, leaving 21 bases between them. The CDR3 runs 19 residues. The V gene's germline CDR1 is SGHRS and CDR2 YFSETQ. The CDR3 DNA sequence: TGCGCCAGCAGCTTGGCCCCCCGGCTTTCCGGGGGGGATAATTCACCCCTCCACTTT. It codes for CASSLAPRLSGGDNSPLHF.

This clonotype was picked up many times. The chain uses TRBV7-9 and TRBJ1-1; D ambiguous. The V end was cut by 4 bases, the J end by 6 bases, with 9 bases between. The CDR3 is made up of 12 amino acids. Germline V gene sequence: CDR1 SEHNR, CDR2 FQNEAQ (reference sequence). DNA for the CDR3: TGTGCCAGCAGCTCGGCGGTTTCTGAAGCTTTCTTT. Translated, it gives CASSSAVSEAFF.

This clonotype was seen many times. This chain links TRBV29-1 with TRBJ2-1, with D perhaps TRBD2 (6 bases). Germline V gene sequence: CDR1 SQVTM, CDR2 ANQGSEA. The CDR3 length is 14 residues. The V end was cut by 4 bases, the J end by 0 bases, with 10 bases between. The CDR3 nucleotides read TGCAGCGTTGTGATCGGGAGCTCCTACAATGAGCAGTTCTTC. It is translated as CSVVIGSSYNEQFF.

This clonotype occurred many times. The chain couples TRBV29-1 to TRBJ2-3, with 9 bases aligning to TRBD2. The CDR3 spans 17 residues. Germline values: CDR1 SQVTM, CDR2 ANQGSEA. With V trimmed by 4 bases and J by 0 bases, 11 bases remained unmatched. CDR3 sequence reads: CSVVMTSGTTSTDTQYF. The CDR3 nucleotides read TGCAGCGTTGTCATGACTAGCGGAACCACTAGCACAGATACGCAGTATTTT.

This clonotype was counted many times. This chain links TRBV29-1 with TRBJ2-1; TRBD1 is a possible D gene (5 bases). This CDR3 contains 13 residues. V lost 7 bases and J 6 bases, leaving 16 bases between the germline ends. Per germline, CDR1 SQVTM and CDR2 ANQGSEA. CDR3 protein: CSALGLRANEQFF. DNA of the CDR3: TGCAGCGCCCTGGGGCTAAGGGCCAATGAGCAGTTCTTC.

This clonotype was counted at least ten times. The gene calls are TRBV5-1 and TRBJ1-1; 7 bases fit TRBD1. V was pared by 4 bases and J by 4 bases, with 13 bases of the junction left unmatched. The CDR3 is made up of 16 amino acids. From germline, CDR1 is SGHRS and CDR2 YFSETQ. CDR3 protein: CASSQRGLGGGTEAFF. Here the CDR3 DNA reads TGCGCCAGCAGCCAGCGAGGATTAGGGGGCGGCACTGAAGCTTTCTTT.

The chain employs TRBV5-1 and TRBJ2-5; TRBD2 is a possible D gene (5 bases). There are 15 residues in the CDR3. Germline loops: CDR1 SGHRS, CDR2 YFSETQ. Trimming removed 0 bases from V and 0 bases from J, with 9 bases in between. The CDR3 DNA follows: TGCGCCAGCAGCTTGGCTCCCGGGGACCAAGAGACCCAGTACTTC. It specifies CASSLAPGDQETQYF.